This T cell receptor (beta chain) derives from a study of CD8+ T cells in alopecia areata. Whole-study context: Patients given treatment had severity scored by the percentage of scalp area affected.

Treatment meaning: oral pan-JAK inhibitor, 5-10 mg twice daily. The investigators collected lesional scalp punch biopsies and peripheral blood from alopecia areata patients. Sequencing used cDNA as its template, made by extracting RNA and reverse transcribing it. The data were produced by immunoSEQ multiplex PCR, yet TCRdb's version contains in-frame clones alone and is incomplete. The sample includes 200,000 to 250,000 clones, around 57% seen only once; the top ten take around 1.5%. CDR3 length equals 13 residues. Trimming took 3 bases from V and 6 from J, leaving 14 bases between them. CDR1 and CDR2 (germline): GTSNPN, SVGIG (reference sequence). Study findings and constraints: Scalp samples also yield sequences of resident alphabeta T cells from normal skin.

This clone was seen only a few times. Its cognate antigen is unknown. The V and J genes are TRBV30 and TRBJ1-1; the D gene is possibly TRBD1 (6 bases). This sample comprised CD4+ T cells sorted from blood, obtained at week 4, from a patient treated with tofacitinib. This TCR derives from a human donor with alopecia areata. The CDR3 nucleotides are TGTGCCTGGAGGCGGGGGGCTAGCGCTGAAGCTTTCTTT. It specifies CAWRRGASAEAFF.